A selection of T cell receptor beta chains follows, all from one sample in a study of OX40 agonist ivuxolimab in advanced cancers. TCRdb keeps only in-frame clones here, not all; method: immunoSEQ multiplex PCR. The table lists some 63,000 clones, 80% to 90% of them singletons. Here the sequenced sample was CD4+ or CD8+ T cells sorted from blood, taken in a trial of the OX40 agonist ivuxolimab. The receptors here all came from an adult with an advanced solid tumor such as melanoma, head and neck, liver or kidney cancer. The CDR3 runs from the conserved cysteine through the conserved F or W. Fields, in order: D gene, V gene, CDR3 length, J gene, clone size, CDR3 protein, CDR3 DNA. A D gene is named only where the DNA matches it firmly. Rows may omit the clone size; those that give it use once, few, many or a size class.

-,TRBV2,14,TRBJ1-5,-,CATSSRGVNQPQHF,TGTGCCACCTCCTCGAGAGGGGTTAATCAGCCCCAGCATTTT
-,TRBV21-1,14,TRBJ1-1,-,CASSKAAPNTEAFF,TGTGCCAGCAGCAAAGCGGCGCCGAACACTGAAGCTTTCTTT
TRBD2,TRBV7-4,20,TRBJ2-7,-,CASSSDSGTAGLAGHYEQYF,TGTGCCAGCAGCTCTGACTCCGGGACGGCAGGACTAGCGGGGCACTACGAGCAGTACTTC
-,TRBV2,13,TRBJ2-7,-,CASRVKQAYEQYF,TGTGCCAGCCGAGTTAAGCAGGCCTACGAGCAGTACTTC
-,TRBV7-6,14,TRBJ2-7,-,CASSLGGNSYEQYF,TGTGCCAGCAGCTTAGGCGGGAATTCCTACGAGCAGTACTTC
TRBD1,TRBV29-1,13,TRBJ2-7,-,CSVFTGGGYEQYF,TGCAGCGTTTTTACAGGGGGCGGGTACGAGCAGTACTTC
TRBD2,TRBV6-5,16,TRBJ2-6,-,CASSYSGGAGANVLTF,TGTGCCAGCAGTTACTCGGGGGGGGCTGGGGCCAACGTCCTGACTTTC
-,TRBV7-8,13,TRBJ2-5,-,CASSGADVKTQYF,TGTGCCAGCAGTGGCGCCGATGTGAAGACCCAGTACTTC
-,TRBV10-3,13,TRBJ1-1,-,CAMGTKEDTEAFF,TGTGCCATGGGTACCAAGGAGGACACTGAAGCTTTCTTT
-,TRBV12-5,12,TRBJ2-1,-,CASGLARNEQFF,TGTGCTAGTGGTTTGGCCCGCAATGAGCAGTTCTTC
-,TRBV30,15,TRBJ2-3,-,CAWSVWGTNTDTQYF,TGTGCCTGGAGTGTGTGGGGGACAAACACAGATACGCAGTATTTT
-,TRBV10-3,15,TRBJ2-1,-,CAISESSISYNEQFF,TGTGCCATCAGTGAGAGCTCTATCTCCTACAATGAGCAGTTCTTC
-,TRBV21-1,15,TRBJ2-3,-,CASSTGTGRTDTQYF,TGTGCCAGCAGCACCGGGACAGGCCGCACAGATACGCAGTATTTT
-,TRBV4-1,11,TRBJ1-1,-,CASSSNTEAFF,TGCGCCAGCAGCTCGAACACTGAAGCTTTCTTT
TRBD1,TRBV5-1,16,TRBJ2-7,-,CASSLERTGGSYEQYF,TGCGCCAGCAGCTTGGAAAGGACAGGGGGCTCCTACGAGCAGTACTTC
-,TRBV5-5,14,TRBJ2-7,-,CASSPLSGSYEQYF,TGTGCCAGCAGCCCCCTTTCGGGTTCCTACGAGCAGTACTTC
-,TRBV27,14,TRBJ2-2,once,CASSSFYDTGELFF,TGTGCCAGCAGTTCCTTCTATGACACCGGGGAGCTGTTTTTT
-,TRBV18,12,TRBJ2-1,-,CASSRGKHEQFF,TGTGCCAGCTCACGCGGTAAGCATGAGCAGTTCTTC
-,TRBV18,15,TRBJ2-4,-,CASSPRGGRGYIQYF,TGTGCCAGCTCACCACGAGGGGGGCGCGGGTACATTCAGTACTTC
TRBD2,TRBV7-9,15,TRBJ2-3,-,CASSAWRGITDTQYF,TGTGCCAGCAGCGCCTGGCGGGGGATCACAGATACGCAGTATTTT
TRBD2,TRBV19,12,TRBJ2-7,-,CASSMAGDEQYF,TGTGCCAGTAGTATGGCGGGGGACGAGCAGTACTTC
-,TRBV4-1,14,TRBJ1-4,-,CASSLRSGDEKLFF,TGCGCCAGCAGCCTCCGGTCCGGGGACGAAAAACTGTTTTTT
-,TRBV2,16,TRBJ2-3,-,CASARDSQWLTDTQYF,TGTGCCAGCGCAAGGGACTCGCAATGGCTCACAGATACGCAGTATTTT
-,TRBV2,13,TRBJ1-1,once,CASSEGEGTEAFF,TGTGCCAGCAGTGAAGGTGAAGGCACTGAAGCTTTCTTT
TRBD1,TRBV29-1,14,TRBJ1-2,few,CSVEGTGGYYGYTF,TGCAGCGTTGAGGGTACAGGGGGGTACTATGGCTACACCTTC
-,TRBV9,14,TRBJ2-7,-,CASSVGGAAYEQYF,TGTGCCAGCAGCGTAGGGGGGGCTGCCTACGAGCAGTACTTC
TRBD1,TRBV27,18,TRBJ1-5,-,CASSLDWTGVEGGQPQHF,TGTGCCAGCAGTTTAGACTGGACAGGTGTCGAGGGGGGTCAGCCCCAGCATTTT